The rows below give T cell receptor beta chains drawn from one sample of a study of blood T cell repertoires in COVID-19. Assay used: immunoSEQ multiplex PCR; TCRdb lists only in-frame clones, some missing. The sample includes 450,000 to 500,000 clones, approximately 85% seen only once; the top ten take 3% to 4%. Sample: peripheral blood. These receptor sequences come from a human donor in a cohort sampled during active COVID-19. CDR3s include the opening cysteine and the closing phenylalanine or tryptophan. Each record gives: J gene, clone size, D gene, V gene, CDR3 protein, CDR3 DNA. A D gene is named only where the DNA matches it firmly. A row's size may be missing; if present it is once, few, many or a size class.

TRBJ2-1,once,TRBD1,TRBV10-1,CASGGQGDYNEQFF,TGCGCCAGCGGCGGACAGGGTGACTACAATGAGCAGTTCTTC
TRBJ2-7,-,TRBD2,TRBV5-5,CASSYGLAGAYEQYF,TGTGCCAGCAGCTACGGACTAGCGGGAGCCTACGAGCAGTACTTC
TRBJ1-2,-,-,TRBV15,CATTTGFSYGYTF,TGTGCCACCACTACAGGGTTCAGCTATGGCTACACCTTC
TRBJ1-2,-,TRBD1,TRBV6-5,CASRPGQGAYYGYTF,TGTGCCAGCAGGCCCGGACAGGGAGCTTACTATGGCTACACCTTC
TRBJ2-2,-,TRBD2,TRBV4-3,CASSQEVVGLAVNTGELFF,TGCGCCAGCAGCCAAGAAGTAGTCGGGCTAGCGGTGAACACCGGGGAGCTGTTTTTT
TRBJ2-2,-,-,TRBV4-2,CASSQTGQSTGELFF,TGTGCCAGCAGCCAGACGGGTCAATCCACCGGGGAGCTGTTTTTT
TRBJ1-6,-,TRBD1,TRBV30,CAWSEDRHSPSSYNSPLHF,TGTGCCTGGAGTGAGGACAGGCATTCCCCCAGCTCCTATAATTCACCCCTCCACTTT
TRBJ1-4,-,-,TRBV19,CASSIYFGTATNEKLFF,TGTGCCAGTAGTATATATTTCGGAACAGCAACTAATGAAAAACTGTTTTTT
TRBJ1-6,-,-,TRBV19,CASSIGSGGNSPLHF,TGTGCCAGTAGTATTGGGTCAGGAGGTAATTCACCCCTCCACTTT
TRBJ1-1,-,-,TRBV7-3,CASSTSEGTEAFF,TGTGCCAGCAGCACCTCGGAGGGCACTGAAGCTTTCTTT
TRBJ1-1,few,-,TRBV9,CASSGDMNTEAFF,TGTGCCAGCAGCGGAGATATGAACACTGAAGCTTTCTTT
TRBJ1-1,-,-,TRBV15,CATSFDGVISMEAEAFF,TGTGCCACCAGCTTTGATGGCGTAATATCAATGGAGGCTGAAGCTTTCTTT
TRBJ2-2,-,TRBD2,TRBV5-5,CASRGGLAANTGELFF,TGTGCCAGCAGGGGAGGCCTAGCGGCGAACACCGGGGAGCTGTTTTTT
TRBJ1-2,-,TRBD1,TRBV5-4,CASSPITGTGTYGYTF,TGTGCCAGCAGCCCTATAACCGGGACAGGGACCTATGGCTACACCTTC
TRBJ1-2,-,TRBD1,TRBV30,CAWSAGTGRVSYTF,TGTGCCTGGAGTGCCGGGACAGGGCGGGTTAGCTACACCTTC
TRBJ1-1,-,TRBD1,TRBV30,CARRQGLLAEAFF,TGTGCCCGCCGACAGGGCCTTCTGGCTGAAGCTTTCTTT
TRBJ2-3,-,TRBD2,TRBV25-1,CATRASGRMADTQYF,TGTGCCACCCGCGCTAGCGGGAGGATGGCAGATACGCAGTATTTT
TRBJ2-1,-,-,TRBV5-4,CASRGGLAEYNEQFF,TGTGCCAGCAGGGGGGGGCTAGCGGAATACAATGAGCAGTTCTTC
TRBJ2-7,once,-,TRBV19,CASSIDGLGYYEQYF,TGTGCCAGTAGTATTGATGGACTCGGTTACTACGAGCAGTACTTC
TRBJ2-1,-,TRBD2,TRBV24-1,CATSEGSGNIYNEQFF,TGTGCCACCAGTGAGGGTAGCGGGAACATCTACAATGAGCAGTTCTTC
TRBJ1-2,few,-,TRBV2,CASSEARQGYGYTF,TGTGCCAGCAGTGAAGCGCGCCAGGGCTATGGCTACACCTTC
TRBJ2-7,-,-,TRBV6-5,CASGEASYEQYF,TGTGCCAGCGGGGAGGCCTCCTACGAGCAGTACTTC
TRBJ1-2,-,TRBD1,TRBV29-1,CSASGQGMYGYTF,TGCAGCGCCTCAGGACAGGGCATGTATGGCTACACCTTC
TRBJ2-2,once,-,TRBV5-8,CASIQLDTGELFF,TGTGCCAGCATTCAACTCGACACCGGGGAGCTGTTTTTT
TRBJ2-3,-,-,TRBV28,CASSFGGPLRDTQYF,TGTGCCAGCAGTTTCGGGGGGCCCTTACGAGATACGCAGTATTTT
TRBJ2-1,-,TRBD2,TRBV7-2,CASSPSGRPKNEQFF,TGTGCCAGCAGCCCTAGCGGGAGACCGAAGAATGAGCAGTTCTTC
TRBJ2-7,once,-,TRBV5-1,CASSLEEGAYEQYF,TGCGCCAGCAGCTTGGAGGAGGGTGCCTACGAGCAGTACTTC
TRBJ2-3,-,-,TRBV4-1,CASSQEGASEGTDTQYF,TGCGCCAGCAGCCAAGAAGGGGCTAGCGAGGGCACAGATACGCAGTATTTT
TRBJ1-2,-,-,TRBV30,CAYKEQGNYGYTF,TGTGCCTATAAGGAACAGGGCAACTATGGCTACACCTTC
TRBJ1-3,-,TRBD1,TRBV9,CASSPPPGTGTTIYF,TGTGCCAGCAGCCCGCCTCCCGGGACAGGTACCACCATATATTTT
TRBJ2-1,-,-,TRBV7-3,CASSSKGLSDYNEQFF,TGTGCCAGCAGCTCCAAGGGGTTATCAGATTACAATGAGCAGTTCTTC
TRBJ1-1,-,TRBD1,TRBV27,CASITEGAAHTEAFF,TGTGCCAGCATCACTGAGGGGGCGGCCCACACTGAAGCTTTCTTT
TRBJ2-3,-,TRBD2,TRBV2,CASTQRERNTQYF,TGTGCCAGCACCCAGCGGGAGCGGAATACGCAGTATTTT
TRBJ2-6,-,TRBD1,TRBV9,CASSAQDGTAHRGANVLTF,TGTGCCAGCAGCGCCCAGGATGGGACAGCCCACCGGGGGGCCAACGTCCTGACTTTC